This T cell receptor beta chain was profiled in a study of T cell changes during pregnancy in multiple sclerosis. Here immunoSEQ multiplex PCR was the method, and the copy in TCRdb shows in-frame clones only, minus some. The profile shows some 80,000 clones, 90% to 95% of them singletons. CDR3 size: 16 residues. Germline CDR1 reads SEHNR; CDR2 reads FQNEAQ (reference sequence). V lost 5 bases to trimming and J lost 4 bases; unmatched junction nucleotides: 7. The sample consisted of peripheral blood, taken in the second trimester of pregnancy. The sequence came from a female donor with multiple sclerosis, enrolled in a pregnancy study. The V and J genes are TRBV7-9 and TRBJ2-7; 14 bases match TRBD2. This chain's CDR3 is CASSPGTSGRQYEQYF. CDR3 nucleotide sequence: TGTGCCAGCAGCCCAGGGACTAGCGGGAGACAGTACGAGCAGTACTTC.